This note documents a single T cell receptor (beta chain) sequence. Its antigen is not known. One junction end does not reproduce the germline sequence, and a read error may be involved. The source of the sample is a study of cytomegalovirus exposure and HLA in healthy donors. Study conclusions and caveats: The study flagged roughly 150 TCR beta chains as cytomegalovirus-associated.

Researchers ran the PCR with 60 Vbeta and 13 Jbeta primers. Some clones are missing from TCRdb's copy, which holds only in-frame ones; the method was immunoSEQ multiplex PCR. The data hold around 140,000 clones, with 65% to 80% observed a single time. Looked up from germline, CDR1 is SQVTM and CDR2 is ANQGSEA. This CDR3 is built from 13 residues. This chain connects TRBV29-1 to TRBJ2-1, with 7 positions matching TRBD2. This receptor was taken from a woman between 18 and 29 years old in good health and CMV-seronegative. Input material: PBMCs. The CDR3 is CSAESGGYNEQFF. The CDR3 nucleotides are TGCAGCGCTGAATCCGGGGGGTACAATGAGCAGTTCTTC.